Sequencing of this T cell receptor beta chain was carried out in a study of Graves' ophthalmopathy and Graves' hyperthyroidism. Findings of the study overall: For separating ophthalmopathy from stable hyperthyroidism, a 13-signature model gave about 90% sensitivity and around 76% specificity.

V was shortened by 4 bases and J by 5 bases, with 14 bases between the two germline ends. This CDR3 is 14 amino acids long. Germline V gives CDR1 SEHNR, CDR2 FQNEAQ (reference sequence). Amplified TCR beta CDR3 regions were obtained using RNA transcripts as template. Investigators did first-round RT-PCR with HTBI primers, then second-round multiplex PCR. In TCRdb, the multiplex PCR reads were re-called with MiXCR into one record per CDR3 protein. The repertoire holds about 700,000 distinct CDR3 sequences, with roughly 39% as singletons. Having ophthalmopathy, the donors showed moderate-to-severe activity, CAS ≥3 and NOSPECS ≥4, with disease lasting under 3 months. Researchers turned away patients with other autoimmune diseases, uncontrolled infections, pregnancy or lactation. The PBMCs had their origin in approximately 10 ml of fresh peripheral blood. As for this clonotype: Its antigen is as yet unknown.

The V and J genes are TRBV7-9 and TRBJ2-5, with D maybe TRBD1 (6 bases). The sample was peripheral blood. This sequence was found in an adult man with Graves' ophthalmopathy. CDR3 DNA sequence: TGTGCCAGCAGCTCACCTACAGGGACGGAGACCCAGTACTTC. It specifies CASSSPTGTETQYF. Variable domain in full (rest from reference TRBV7-9 and TRBJ2-5): DTGVSQNPRHKITKRGQNVTFRCDPISEHNRLYWYRQTLGQGPEFLTYFQNEAQLEKSRLLSDRFSAERPKGSFSTLEIQRTEQGDSAMYLCASSSPTGTETQYFGPGTRLLVL.